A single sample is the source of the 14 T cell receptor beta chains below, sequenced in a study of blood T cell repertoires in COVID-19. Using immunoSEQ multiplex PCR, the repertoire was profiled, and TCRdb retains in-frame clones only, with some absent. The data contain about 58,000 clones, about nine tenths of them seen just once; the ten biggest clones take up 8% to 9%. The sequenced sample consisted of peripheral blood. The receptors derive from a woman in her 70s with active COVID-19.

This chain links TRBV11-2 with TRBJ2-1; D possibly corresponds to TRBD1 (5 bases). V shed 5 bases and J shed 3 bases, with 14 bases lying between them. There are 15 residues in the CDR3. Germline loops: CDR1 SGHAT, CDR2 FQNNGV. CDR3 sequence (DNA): TGTGCCAGCAGCCCCAACAGGATTTACTACAATGAGCAGTTCTTC. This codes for CASSPNRIYYNEQFF.

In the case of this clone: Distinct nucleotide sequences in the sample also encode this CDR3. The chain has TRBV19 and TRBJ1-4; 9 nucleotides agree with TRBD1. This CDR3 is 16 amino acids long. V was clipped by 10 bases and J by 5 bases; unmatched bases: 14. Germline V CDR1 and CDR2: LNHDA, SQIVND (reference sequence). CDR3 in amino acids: CATRANYRGRNEKLFF. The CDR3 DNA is TGTGCCACCCGGGCGAATTACAGGGGGCGAAATGAAAAACTGTTTTTT. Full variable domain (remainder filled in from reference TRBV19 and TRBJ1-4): DGGITQSPKYLFRKEGQNVTLSCEQNLNHDAMYWYRQDPGQGLRLIYYSQIVNDFQKGDIAEGYSVSREKKESFPLTVTSAQKNPTAFYLCATRANYRGRNEKLFFGSGTQLSVL.

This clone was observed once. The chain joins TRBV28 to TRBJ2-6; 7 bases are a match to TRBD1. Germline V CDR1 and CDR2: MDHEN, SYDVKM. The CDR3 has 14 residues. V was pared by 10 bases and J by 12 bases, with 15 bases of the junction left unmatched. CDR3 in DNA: TGTGCCACCCTACAGCCAGGGGGAAGACCCGTCCTGACTTTC. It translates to CATLQPGGRPVLTF.

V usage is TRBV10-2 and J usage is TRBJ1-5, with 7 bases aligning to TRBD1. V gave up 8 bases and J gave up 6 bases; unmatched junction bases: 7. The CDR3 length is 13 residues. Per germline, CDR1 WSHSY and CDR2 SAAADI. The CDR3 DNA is TGCGCCAGCCTAGGAGGGGGCGGTCAGCCCCAGCATTTT. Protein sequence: CASLGGGGQPQHF.

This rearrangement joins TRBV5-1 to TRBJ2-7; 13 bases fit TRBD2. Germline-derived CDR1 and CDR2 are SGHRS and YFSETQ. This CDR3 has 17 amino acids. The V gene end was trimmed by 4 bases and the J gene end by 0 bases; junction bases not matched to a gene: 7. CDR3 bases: TGCGCCAGCAGCGCGGGACTAGCGGGGTTTAGCTCCTACGAGCAGTACTTC. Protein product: CASSAGLAGFSSYEQYF.

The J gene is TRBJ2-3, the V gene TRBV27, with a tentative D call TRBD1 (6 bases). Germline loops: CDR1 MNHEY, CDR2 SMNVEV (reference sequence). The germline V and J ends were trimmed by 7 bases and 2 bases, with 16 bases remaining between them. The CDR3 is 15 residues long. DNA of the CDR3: TGTGCCAGCACAGGGACATTCTCATCCACAGATACGCAGTATTTT. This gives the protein CASTGTFSSTDTQYF.

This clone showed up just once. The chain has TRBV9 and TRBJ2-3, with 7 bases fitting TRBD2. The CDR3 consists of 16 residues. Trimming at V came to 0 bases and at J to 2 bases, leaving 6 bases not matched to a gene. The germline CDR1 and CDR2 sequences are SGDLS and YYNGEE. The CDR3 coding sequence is TGTGCCAGCAGCGTAGGGGCTAGCGGAAACACAGATACGCAGTATTTT. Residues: CASSVGASGNTDTQYF.

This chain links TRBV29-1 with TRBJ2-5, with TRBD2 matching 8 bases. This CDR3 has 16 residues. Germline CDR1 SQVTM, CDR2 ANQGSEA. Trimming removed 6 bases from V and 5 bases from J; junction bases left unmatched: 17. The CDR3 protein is CSVPFPLAGLVETQYF. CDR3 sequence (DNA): TGCAGCGTCCCCTTTCCCTTAGCGGGGCTAGTGGAGACCCAGTACTTC.

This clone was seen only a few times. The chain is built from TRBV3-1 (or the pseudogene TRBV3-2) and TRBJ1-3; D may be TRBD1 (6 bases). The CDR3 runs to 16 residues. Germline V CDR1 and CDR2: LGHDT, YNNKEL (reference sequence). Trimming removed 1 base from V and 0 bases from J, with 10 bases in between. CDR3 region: CASSQALDSSGNTIYF. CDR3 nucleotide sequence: TGTGCCAGCAGCCAAGCACTGGACAGCTCTGGAAACACCATATATTTT.

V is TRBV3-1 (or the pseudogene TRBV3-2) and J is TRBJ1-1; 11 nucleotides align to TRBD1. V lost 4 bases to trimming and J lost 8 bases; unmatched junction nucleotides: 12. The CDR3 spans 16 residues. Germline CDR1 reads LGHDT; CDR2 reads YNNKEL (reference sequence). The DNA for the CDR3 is TGTGCCAGCAGCCGGGGGTACGGGACAGGGGGTTCGGAAGCTTTCTTT. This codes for CASSRGYGTGGSEAFF.

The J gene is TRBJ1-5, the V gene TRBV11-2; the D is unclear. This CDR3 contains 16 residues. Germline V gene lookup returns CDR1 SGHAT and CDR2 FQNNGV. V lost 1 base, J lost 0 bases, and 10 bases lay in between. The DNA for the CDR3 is TGTGCCAGCAGCTTAGGTACAGCCTATAGCAATCAGCCCCAGCATTTT. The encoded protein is CASSLGTAYSNQPQHF.

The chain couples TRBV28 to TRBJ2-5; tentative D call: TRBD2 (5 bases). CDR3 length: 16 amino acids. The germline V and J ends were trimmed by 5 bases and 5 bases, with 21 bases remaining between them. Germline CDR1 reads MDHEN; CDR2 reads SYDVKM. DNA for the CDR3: TGTGCCAGCAGTCTTACTAGACGACTGGAGTGGGAGACCCAGTACTTC. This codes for CASSLTRRLEWETQYF. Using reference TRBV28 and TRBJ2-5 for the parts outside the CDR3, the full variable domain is DVKVTQSSRYLVKRTGEKVFLECVQDMDHENMFWYRQDPGLGLRLIYFSYDVKMKEKGDIPEGYSVSREKKERFSLILESASTNQTSMYLCASSLTRRLEWETQYFGPGTRLLVL.

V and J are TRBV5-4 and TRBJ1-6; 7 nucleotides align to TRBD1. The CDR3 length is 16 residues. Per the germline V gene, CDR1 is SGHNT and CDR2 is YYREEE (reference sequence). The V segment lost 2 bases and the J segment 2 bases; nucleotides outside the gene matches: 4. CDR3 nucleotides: TGTGCCAGCAGCTTACGACAGGGCCCCTATAATTCACCCCTCCACTTT. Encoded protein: CASSLRQGPYNSPLHF.

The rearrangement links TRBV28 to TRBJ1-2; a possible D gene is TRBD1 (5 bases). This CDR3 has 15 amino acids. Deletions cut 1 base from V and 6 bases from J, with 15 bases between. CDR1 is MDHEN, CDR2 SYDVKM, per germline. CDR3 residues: CASSLSSLGDNGYTF. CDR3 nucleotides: TGTGCCAGCAGTTTATCCAGTTTAGGGGATAATGGCTACACCTTC.